Shown below are 5 T cell receptor beta chains from a single sample sequenced in a study of cytomegalovirus exposure and HLA in healthy donors. 60 Vbeta and 13 Jbeta primers were used in PCR. Sequenced by immunoSEQ multiplex PCR; TCRdb stores in-frame clones only, minus some. The sample lists some 200,000 clones; 70% to 85% were seen once. The source material was PBMCs. These receptors originate from a man in his forties or fifties in good health and CMV-seronegative.

The chain has TRBV15 and TRBJ2-5; D perhaps matches TRBD2 (5 bases). The assigned J gene may be wrong: the sequence end matches TRBJ2-7 better. Germline V lookup: CDR1 LNHNV, CDR2 YYDKDF (reference sequence). This CDR3 contains 17 residues. This CDR3 is CATSIGLGSVLSYEQYF. In DNA, the CDR3 is TGTGCCACCAGCATCGGCCTTGGTAGCGTACTCTCCTACGAGCAGTACTTC.

J is TRBJ1-1 and V is TRBV11-3; D is possibly TRBD1 (6 bases). CDR3 length: 13 amino acids. Between the trimmed V and J ends, which lost 5 bases and 1 base, there was a span of 8 bases. The germline V gene has CDR1 SGHNT and CDR2 YENEEA. DNA for the CDR3: TGTGCCAGCAGCCCACAGGGGAACACTGAAGCTTTCTTT. It yields the protein CASSPQGNTEAFF.

This clone was counted a few times. The V gene is TRBV9, the J gene TRBJ2-3; 7 bases align to TRBD2. V lost 4 bases to trimming and J lost 0 bases; unmatched junction nucleotides: 5. This CDR3 is 15 amino acids long. Germline-derived CDR1 and CDR2 are SGDLS and YYNGEE. The CDR3 reads CASSLLASSTDTQYF. DNA for the CDR3: TGTGCCAGCAGCCTACTAGCGTCTAGCACAGATACGCAGTATTTT.

This clone was observed a few times. The chain recombines TRBV5-1 with TRBJ2-7, with D perhaps TRBD2 (5 bases). CDR1 and CDR2 (germline): SGHRS, YFSETQ. This CDR3 is 14 amino acids long. The V and J ends lost 5 bases and 1 base respectively, with 13 bases between them. The CDR3 region is CASREAHLSYEQYF. The DNA of the CDR3 is TGCGCCAGCAGGGAGGCGCACTTATCCTACGAGCAGTACTTC.

This clone was seen a few times. The chain uses TRBV9 and TRBJ2-2; 10 bases are a match to TRBD2. Looked up from germline, CDR1 is SGDLS and CDR2 is YYNGEE. The ends lost 4 bases at V and 0 bases at J; junction bases unmatched: 6. This CDR3 is 17 amino acids long. CDR3 bases: TGTGCCAGCAGCTCCCGTACTAGCGGGACGAACACCGGGGAGCTGTTTTTT. Its translation is CASSSRTSGTNTGELFF.